Listed below are T cell receptor beta chains from one sample, sequenced in a study of blood T cell repertoires in COVID-19. Measured with immunoSEQ multiplex PCR; TCRdb has only the in-frame clones, and not every one. The sample lists roughly 120,000 clones; roughly 70% were seen once. Specimen: peripheral blood. Every receptor here comes from a human donor with acute or convalescent COVID-19. The donor label of this sample is uncertain. The CDR3 runs from the conserved cysteine through the conserved F or W. The D gene is left open where the match is weak. Expanded clones get a size class; other rows say once, few or many, or leave the size out.

clone size: NA; V gene: TRBV4-2; J gene: TRBJ2-1; D gene: TRBD2; CDR3 protein: CASSQGGSGGSYNEQFF; CDR3 DNA: TGTGCCAGCAGCCAAGGTGGTAGCGGGGGCTCCTACAATGAGCAGTTCTTC
clone size: NA; V gene: TRBV24-1; J gene: TRBJ1-6; D gene: NA; CDR3 protein: CATSDLTLTNSPLHF; CDR3 DNA: TGTGCCACCAGTGATTTAACATTAACTAATTCACCCCTCCACTTT
clone size: medium-sized; V gene: TRBV10-3; J gene: TRBJ2-7; D gene: TRBD2; CDR3 protein: CAIRSGGYSYEQYF; CDR3 DNA: TGTGCCATCAGGAGCGGGGGCTATTCCTACGAGCAGTACTTC
clone size: NA; V gene: TRBV6-6; J gene: TRBJ1-3; D gene: NA; CDR3 protein: CASRPTAFSGNTIYF; CDR3 DNA: TGTGCCAGCAGGCCCACAGCTTTCTCTGGAAACACCATATATTTT
clone size: NA; V gene: TRBV5-1; J gene: TRBJ1-3; D gene: NA; CDR3 protein: CASSRQQATENTIYF; CDR3 DNA: TGCGCCAGCAGCCGACAACAAGCTACAGAAAACACCATATATTTT
clone size: NA; V gene: TRBV5-1; J gene: TRBJ2-3; D gene: NA; CDR3 protein: CASKAGAQGDTQYF; CDR3 DNA: TGCGCCAGCAAGGCGGGGGCGCAGGGAGATACGCAGTATTTT
clone size: many; V gene: TRBV11-2; J gene: TRBJ1-5; D gene: NA; CDR3 protein: CASSLEPGGQPQHF; CDR3 DNA: TGTGCCAGCAGCTTAGAGCCTGGGGGCCAGCCCCAGCATTTT
clone size: NA; V gene: TRBV12-5; J gene: TRBJ2-5; D gene: TRBD2; CDR3 protein: CASGWGLAATETQYF; CDR3 DNA: TGTGCTAGTGGCTGGGGACTAGCAGCCACAGAGACCCAGTACTTC
clone size: once; V gene: TRBV5-1; J gene: TRBJ2-5; D gene: TRBD1; CDR3 protein: CASSLRGQGAGETQYF; CDR3 DNA: TGCGCCAGCAGCCTCCGGGGACAGGGGGCTGGAGAGACCCAGTACTTC
clone size: NA; V gene: TRBV18; J gene: TRBJ2-3; D gene: TRBD2; CDR3 protein: CASSPSLATSTDTQYF; CDR3 DNA: TGTGCCAGCTCACCCTCACTAGCGACTAGCACAGATACGCAGTATTTT
clone size: NA; V gene: TRBV5-1; J gene: TRBJ1-2; D gene: TRBD1; CDR3 protein: CASSWRQGAGYGYTF; CDR3 DNA: TGCGCCAGCAGCTGGCGACAGGGGGCTGGCTATGGCTACACCTTC
clone size: NA; V gene: TRBV5-1; J gene: TRBJ1-2; D gene: TRBD1; CDR3 protein: CASSLIGQGVDGYTF; CDR3 DNA: TGCGCCAGCAGCTTGATCGGACAGGGGGTTGATGGCTACACCTTC
clone size: NA; V gene: TRBV7-9; J gene: TRBJ1-3; D gene: NA; CDR3 protein: CASSRSGSSGNTIYF; CDR3 DNA: TGTGCCAGCAGCAGATCAGGATCTTCTGGAAACACCATATATTTT
clone size: NA; V gene: TRBV5-6; J gene: TRBJ1-4; D gene: TRBD1; CDR3 protein: CASSSTDGGQGAEKLFF; CDR3 DNA: TGTGCCAGCAGCTCAACCGACGGCGGACAGGGGGCTGAAAAACTGTTTTTT
clone size: many; V gene: TRBV7-9; J gene: TRBJ1-4; D gene: NA; CDR3 protein: CASSPTWEPNEKLFF; CDR3 DNA: TGTGCCAGCAGCCCCACGTGGGAGCCTAATGAAAAACTGTTTTTT
clone size: few; V gene: TRBV6-5; J gene: TRBJ2-7; D gene: NA; CDR3 protein: CASLKEGVGAYEQYF; CDR3 DNA: TGTGCCAGCTTAAAAGAGGGGGTAGGGGCTTACGAGCAGTACTTC
clone size: few; V gene: TRBV28; J gene: TRBJ1-5; D gene: NA; CDR3 protein: CASSPPRRQPQHF; CDR3 DNA: TGTGCCAGCAGCCCCCCCCGCCGGCAGCCCCAGCATTTT
clone size: NA; V gene: TRBV6-5; J gene: TRBJ2-3; D gene: TRBD1; CDR3 protein: CASSPRDRDRDTQYF; CDR3 DNA: TGTGCCAGCAGTCCCAGGGACAGGGATAGAGATACGCAGTATTTT
clone size: few; V gene: TRBV5-4; J gene: TRBJ2-5; D gene: TRBD1; CDR3 protein: CASSSEQGALETQYF; CDR3 DNA: TGTGCCAGCAGCTCAGAACAGGGGGCATTAGAGACCCAGTACTTC
clone size: NA; V gene: TRBV11-2; J gene: TRBJ2-2; D gene: TRBD2; CDR3 protein: CASRSPGRPGELFF; CDR3 DNA: TGTGCCAGCAGATCCCCCGGGAGGCCCGGGGAGCTGTTTTTT
clone size: NA; V gene: TRBV7-8; J gene: TRBJ1-1; D gene: NA; CDR3 protein: CASSLAVNRHTEAFF; CDR3 DNA: TGTGCCAGCAGCTTAGCGGTTAACAGACACACTGAAGCTTTCTTT
clone size: NA; V gene: TRBV12-5; J gene: TRBJ2-7; D gene: NA; CDR3 protein: CASGLAIYGDYEQYF; CDR3 DNA: TGTGCTAGTGGTTTGGCCATCTACGGGGACTACGAGCAGTACTTC
clone size: NA; V gene: TRBV10-3; J gene: TRBJ2-4; D gene: NA; CDR3 protein: CAISADGVIQYF; CDR3 DNA: TGTGCCATCAGTGCAGACGGGGTAATTCAGTACTTC
clone size: NA; V gene: TRBV6-1; J gene: TRBJ2-1; D gene: NA; CDR3 protein: CASSESVPTRGGFF; CDR3 DNA: TGTGCCAGCAGTGAATCGGTACCGACTAGGGGAGGGTTCTTC
clone size: few; V gene: TRBV30; J gene: TRBJ2-7; D gene: NA; CDR3 protein: CAWNGAGRVGLRNEQYF; CDR3 DNA: TGTGCCTGGAATGGGGCAGGGCGAGTCGGCTTGAGGAACGAGCAGTACTTC
clone size: NA; V gene: TRBV19; J gene: TRBJ1-2; D gene: NA; CDR3 protein: CASSAEAGPLNGYTF; CDR3 DNA: TGTGCCAGTAGTGCCGAGGCGGGCCCCCTAAATGGCTACACCTTC
clone size: NA; V gene: TRBV4-2; J gene: TRBJ2-3; D gene: TRBD2; CDR3 protein: CASSHASGGAETDTQYF; CDR3 DNA: TGTGCCAGCAGCCACGCTAGCGGGGGGGCCGAGACAGATACGCAGTATTTT
clone size: few; V gene: TRBV5-1; J gene: TRBJ1-5; D gene: TRBD1; CDR3 protein: CASSLSGQGNQPQHF; CDR3 DNA: TGCGCCAGCAGCTTGTCCGGACAGGGGAATCAGCCCCAGCATTTT
clone size: NA; V gene: TRBV5-1; J gene: TRBJ1-2; D gene: NA; CDR3 protein: CASSLGWGQGYGYTF; CDR3 DNA: TGCGCCAGCAGCCTAGGCTGGGGGCAGGGCTATGGCTACACCTTC
clone size: NA; V gene: TRBV7-2; J gene: TRBJ2-2; D gene: NA; CDR3 protein: CASSSTVGELFF; CDR3 DNA: TGTGCCAGCAGCTCTACTGTCGGGGAGCTGTTTTTT
clone size: NA; V gene: TRBV5-1; J gene: TRBJ1-2; D gene: TRBD1; CDR3 protein: CASSFDGQVNYGYTF; CDR3 DNA: TGCGCCAGCAGCTTTGACGGACAGGTCAACTATGGCTACACCTTC
clone size: NA; V gene: TRBV19; J gene: TRBJ2-2; D gene: TRBD1; CDR3 protein: CASSTDRIRTGELFF; CDR3 DNA: TGTGCCAGTAGTACGGACAGGATCAGAACCGGGGAGCTGTTTTTT
clone size: once; V gene: TRBV4-2; J gene: TRBJ2-1; D gene: NA; CDR3 protein: CASSQLFGGQPYNEQFF; CDR3 DNA: TGTGCCAGCAGCCAATTATTTGGAGGGCAGCCCTACAATGAGCAGTTCTTC
clone size: NA; V gene: TRBV19; J gene: TRBJ1-5; D gene: NA; CDR3 protein: CASRGGWTVYSNQPQHF; CDR3 DNA: TGTGCCAGTAGAGGCGGGTGGACAGTCTATAGCAATCAGCCCCAGCATTTT
clone size: few; V gene: TRBV4-1; J gene: TRBJ1-2; D gene: NA; CDR3 protein: CASSQGTGAGRGYTF; CDR3 DNA: TGCGCCAGCAGCCAAGGAACTGGGGCTGGGAGGGGCTACACCTTC
clone size: NA; V gene: TRBV2; J gene: TRBJ2-5; D gene: NA; CDR3 protein: CASSEQQGTETQYF; CDR3 DNA: TGTGCCAGCAGTGAACAACAGGGAACGGAGACCCAGTACTTC
clone size: NA; V gene: TRBV2; J gene: TRBJ1-2; D gene: NA; CDR3 protein: CASSAFSGYTF; CDR3 DNA: TGTGCCAGCAGTGCCTTTAGCGGCTACACCTTC
clone size: NA; V gene: TRBV4-1; J gene: TRBJ2-3; D gene: TRBD2; CDR3 protein: CASSQGGEGNAAESTDTQYF; CDR3 DNA: TGCGCCAGCAGCCAAGGAGGGGAGGGTAACGCGGCGGAAAGCACAGATACGCAGTATTTT
clone size: NA; V gene: TRBV13; J gene: TRBJ2-6; D gene: TRBD1; CDR3 protein: CASSRSGQGSGANVLTF; CDR3 DNA: TGTGCCAGCAGCCGGTCGGGACAGGGCTCTGGGGCCAACGTCCTGACTTTC
clone size: NA; V gene: TRBV3-1/TRBV3-2; J gene: TRBJ1-1; D gene: NA; CDR3 protein: CASSQVYQRGGVTEAFF; CDR3 DNA: TGTGCCAGCAGCCAAGTTTACCAAAGAGGGGGGGTCACTGAAGCTTTCTTT
clone size: NA; V gene: TRBV12-3/TRBV12-4; J gene: TRBJ2-5; D gene: NA; CDR3 protein: CASSFVLAETQYF; CDR3 DNA: TGTGCCAGCAGTTTTGTTCTAGCGGAGACCCAGTACTTC
clone size: NA; V gene: TRBV2; J gene: TRBJ2-5; D gene: NA; CDR3 protein: CASSEALAGETQYF; CDR3 DNA: TGTGCCAGCAGTGAAGCCCTAGCTGGGGAGACCCAGTACTTC
clone size: NA; V gene: TRBV11-2; J gene: TRBJ1-1; D gene: NA; CDR3 protein: CASSFHTRNTEAFF; CDR3 DNA: TGTGCCAGCAGCTTTCACACAAGGAACACTGAAGCTTTCTTT
clone size: NA; V gene: TRBV5-6; J gene: TRBJ2-5; D gene: TRBD2; CDR3 protein: CASSWTVGGGKETQYF; CDR3 DNA: TGTGCCAGCAGCTGGACGGTCGGGGGGGGCAAAGAGACCCAGTACTTC
clone size: NA; V gene: TRBV5-6; J gene: TRBJ2-7; D gene: NA; CDR3 protein: CASSSLGVLGYEQYF; CDR3 DNA: TGTGCCAGCAGCTCCTTAGGGGTCTTAGGCTACGAGCAGTACTTC
clone size: NA; V gene: TRBV4-1; J gene: TRBJ1-1; D gene: NA; CDR3 protein: CASSQDIRARTMNTEAFF; CDR3 DNA: TGCGCCAGCAGCCAAGACATCAGGGCCCGGACGATGAACACTGAAGCTTTCTTT
clone size: NA; V gene: TRBV11-2; J gene: TRBJ1-6; D gene: NA; CDR3 protein: CASSLRNTGNSPLHF; CDR3 DNA: TGTGCCAGCAGCTTACGTAACACAGGGAATTCACCCCTCCACTTT
clone size: NA; V gene: TRBV28; J gene: TRBJ1-5; D gene: TRBD1; CDR3 protein: CASSLFTGARGQPQHF; CDR3 DNA: TGTGCCAGCAGTTTATTCACAGGGGCAAGGGGTCAGCCCCAGCATTTT
clone size: NA; V gene: TRBV2; J gene: TRBJ1-5; D gene: NA; CDR3 protein: CASRVGGGGGNQPQHF; CDR3 DNA: TGTGCCAGCAGGGTGGGGGGGGGCGGTGGCAATCAGCCCCAGCATTTT
clone size: NA; V gene: TRBV5-1; J gene: TRBJ1-1; D gene: NA; CDR3 protein: CASSLTTGLNTEAFF; CDR3 DNA: TGCGCCAGCAGTCTTACGACAGGATTGAACACTGAAGCTTTCTTT
clone size: few; V gene: TRBV11-2; J gene: TRBJ1-1; D gene: NA; CDR3 protein: CASSLGFVWQNTEAFF; CDR3 DNA: TGTGCCAGCAGCTTAGGGTTTGTCTGGCAGAACACTGAAGCTTTCTTT
clone size: NA; V gene: TRBV27; J gene: TRBJ2-2; D gene: TRBD1; CDR3 protein: CASSVSGTGGSTGELFF; CDR3 DNA: TGTGCCAGCAGTGTCTCCGGGACAGGAGGAAGCACCGGGGAGCTGTTTTTT
clone size: NA; V gene: TRBV7-6; J gene: TRBJ2-2; D gene: NA; CDR3 protein: CASSGGTAGTGELFF; CDR3 DNA: TGTGCCAGCAGCGGGGGGACAGCTGGTACCGGGGAGCTGTTTTTT
clone size: NA; V gene: TRBV5-1; J gene: TRBJ2-1; D gene: NA; CDR3 protein: CASSRDTVYNEQFF; CDR3 DNA: TGCGCCAGCAGCCGGGACACAGTCTACAATGAGCAGTTCTTC
clone size: once; V gene: TRBV27; J gene: TRBJ1-2; D gene: TRBD1; CDR3 protein: CASRGTGGASGYTF; CDR3 DNA: TGTGCCAGCAGGGGGACAGGGGGCGCGAGCGGCTACACCTTC